A selection of T cell receptor beta chains follows, all from one sample in a study of cytomegalovirus exposure and HLA in healthy donors. The repertoire was sequenced with immunoSEQ multiplex PCR; TCRdb's copy has only in-frame clones and lacks some. The table lists approximately 70,000 clones, 74% of them singletons, with approximately 10% in the top ten. Material for sequencing was PBMCs. Receptors were obtained from a woman aged 55-70 years in good health and CMV-seropositive. The CDR3 runs from the conserved cysteine through the conserved F or W. Fields, in order: J gene, V gene, D gene, clone size, CDR3 DNA, CDR3 protein. The D gene is left open where the match is weak. Only some rows state a clone size, as once, few, many or a class for expanded clones.

TRBJ2-1	TRBV29-1	NA	few	TGCAGCGTTCCTTCCGGGAGTGAGCAGTTCTTC	CSVPSGSEQFF
TRBJ1-2	TRBV29-1	NA	few	TGCAGTACAGGGTTAGGTAGTGGCTACACCTTC	CSTGLGSGYTF
TRBJ2-1	TRBV2	NA	few	TGTGCCAGCAGTGAAGGGCCGGACTGGGGTGAGCAGTTCTTC	CASSEGPDWGEQFF
TRBJ2-7	TRBV9	TRBD2	NA	TGTGCCAGCTCCCCCGGGGGGGACTATTACGAGCAGTACTTC	CASSPGGDYYEQYF
TRBJ1-1	TRBV6-1	TRBD1	once	TGTGCCAGCCTGACAGGGGGAAAGAACACTGAAGCTTTCTTT	CASLTGGKNTEAFF
TRBJ2-1	TRBV7-9	TRBD2	few	TGTGCCAGCAGCTCCGGGCAGTTAGCGGGGGGGCAGAATGAGCAGTTCTTC	CASSSGQLAGGQNEQFF
TRBJ2-3	TRBV6-5	TRBD2	NA	TGTGCCAGCAGGACACTAGCGGGTAACACAGATGCGCAGTATTTT	CASRTLAGNTDAQYF
TRBJ1-2	TRBV30	NA	once	TGTGCCTGGGGAGGAGATTACCTTTATGGCTACACCTTC	CAWGGDYLYGYTF
TRBJ1-2	TRBV9	NA	NA	TGTGCCAGCAGCGAGGGAGCCGGTTATGGCTACACCTTC	CASSEGAGYGYTF
TRBJ1-1	TRBV7-8	NA	NA	TGTGCCAGCAGCTTGACCCCCAGCGGGAACACTGAAGCTTTCTTT	CASSLTPSGNTEAFF